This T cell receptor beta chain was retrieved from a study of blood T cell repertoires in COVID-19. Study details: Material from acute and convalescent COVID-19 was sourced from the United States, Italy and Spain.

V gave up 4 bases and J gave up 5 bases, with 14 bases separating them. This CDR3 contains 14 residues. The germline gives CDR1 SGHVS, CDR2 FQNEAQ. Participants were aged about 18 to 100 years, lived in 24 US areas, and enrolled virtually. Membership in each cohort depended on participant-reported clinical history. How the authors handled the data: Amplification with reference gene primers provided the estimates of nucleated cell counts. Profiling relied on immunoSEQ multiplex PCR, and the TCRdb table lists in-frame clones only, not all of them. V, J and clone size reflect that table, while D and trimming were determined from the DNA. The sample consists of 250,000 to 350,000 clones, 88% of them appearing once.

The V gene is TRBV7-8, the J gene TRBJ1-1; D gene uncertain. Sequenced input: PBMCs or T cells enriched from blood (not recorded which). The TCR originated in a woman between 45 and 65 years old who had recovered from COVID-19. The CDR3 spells CASSSQKRGTEAFF. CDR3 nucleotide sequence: TGTGCCAGCAGCTCACAAAAGAGAGGGACTGAAGCTTTCTTT.